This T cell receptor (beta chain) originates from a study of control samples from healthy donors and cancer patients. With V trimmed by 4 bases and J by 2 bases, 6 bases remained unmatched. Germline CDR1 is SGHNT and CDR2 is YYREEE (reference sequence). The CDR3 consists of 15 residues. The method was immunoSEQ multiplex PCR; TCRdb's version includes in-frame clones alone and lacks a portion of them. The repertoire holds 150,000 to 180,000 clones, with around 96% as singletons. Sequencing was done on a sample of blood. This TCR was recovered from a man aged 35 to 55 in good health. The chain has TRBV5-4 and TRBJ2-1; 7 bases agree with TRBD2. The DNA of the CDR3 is TGTGCCAGCAGCCCCATCCTAGCGGCCTACAATGAGCAGTTCTTC. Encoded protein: CASSPILAAYNEQFF.